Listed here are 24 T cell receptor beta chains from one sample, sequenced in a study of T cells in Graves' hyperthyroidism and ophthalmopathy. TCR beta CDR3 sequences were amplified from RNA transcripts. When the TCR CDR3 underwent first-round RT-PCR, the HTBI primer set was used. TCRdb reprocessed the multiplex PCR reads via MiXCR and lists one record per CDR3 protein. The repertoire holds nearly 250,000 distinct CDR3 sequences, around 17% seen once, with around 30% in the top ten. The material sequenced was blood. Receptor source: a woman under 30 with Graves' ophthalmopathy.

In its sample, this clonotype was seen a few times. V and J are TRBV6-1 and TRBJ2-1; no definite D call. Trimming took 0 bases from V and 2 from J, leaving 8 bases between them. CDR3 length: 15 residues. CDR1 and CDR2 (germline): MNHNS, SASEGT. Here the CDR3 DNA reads TGTGCCAGCAGTGAAGCGCCAAGGCCCTACAATGAGCAGTTCTTC. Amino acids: CASSEAPRPYNEQFF.

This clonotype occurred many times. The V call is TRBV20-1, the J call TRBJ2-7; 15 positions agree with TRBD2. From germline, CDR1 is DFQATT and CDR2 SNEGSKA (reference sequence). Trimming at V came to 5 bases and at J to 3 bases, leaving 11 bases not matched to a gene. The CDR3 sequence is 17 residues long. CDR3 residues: CSAPVPGLAGGVYEQYF. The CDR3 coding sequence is TGCAGTGCTCCTGTCCCGGGACTAGCGGGAGGAGTCTACGAGCAGTACTTC.

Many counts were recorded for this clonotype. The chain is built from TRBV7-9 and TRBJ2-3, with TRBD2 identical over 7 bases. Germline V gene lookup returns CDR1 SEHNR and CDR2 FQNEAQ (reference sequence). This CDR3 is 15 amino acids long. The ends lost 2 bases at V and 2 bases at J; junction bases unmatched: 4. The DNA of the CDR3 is TGTGCCAGCAGCTTACGGGACTACCTCACAGATACGCAGTATTTT. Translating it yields CASSLRDYLTDTQYF. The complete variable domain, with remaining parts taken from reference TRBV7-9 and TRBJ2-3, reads DTGVSQNPRHKITKRGQNVTFRCDPISEHNRLYWYRQTLGQGPEFLTYFQNEAQLEKSRLLSDRFSAERPKGSFSTLEIQRTEQGDSAMYLCASSLRDYLTDTQYFGPGTRLTVL.

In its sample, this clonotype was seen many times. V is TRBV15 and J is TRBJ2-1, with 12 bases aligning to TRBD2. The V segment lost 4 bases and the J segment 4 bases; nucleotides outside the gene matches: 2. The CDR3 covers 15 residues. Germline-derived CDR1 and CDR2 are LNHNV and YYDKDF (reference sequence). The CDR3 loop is CATSKGLAGYNEQFF. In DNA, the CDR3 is TGTGCCACCAGCAAAGGACTAGCGGGGTACAATGAGCAGTTCTTC.

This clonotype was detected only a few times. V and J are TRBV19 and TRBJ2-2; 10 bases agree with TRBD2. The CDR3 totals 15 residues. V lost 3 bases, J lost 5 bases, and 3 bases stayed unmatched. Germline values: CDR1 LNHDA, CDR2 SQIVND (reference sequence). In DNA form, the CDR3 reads TGTGCCAGTAGTATGAGCGGGAGGGTGACCGGGGAGCTGTTTTTT. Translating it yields CASSMSGRVTGELFF.

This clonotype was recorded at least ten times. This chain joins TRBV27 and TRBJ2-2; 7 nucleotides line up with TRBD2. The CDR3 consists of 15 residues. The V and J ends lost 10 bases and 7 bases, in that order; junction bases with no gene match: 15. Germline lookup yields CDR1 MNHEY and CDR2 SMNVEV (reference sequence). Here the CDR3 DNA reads TGTGCCACCTCGTTAGGCGGGAGTTTCGTCGGGGAGCTGTTTTTT. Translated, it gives CATSLGGSFVGELFF.

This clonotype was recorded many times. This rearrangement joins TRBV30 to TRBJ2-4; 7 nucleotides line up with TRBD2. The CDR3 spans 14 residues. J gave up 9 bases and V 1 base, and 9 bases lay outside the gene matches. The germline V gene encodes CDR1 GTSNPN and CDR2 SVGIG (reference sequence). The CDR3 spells CAWSGNGGLGIQYF. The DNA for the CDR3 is TGTGCCTGGAGTGGCAACGGGGGGTTAGGCATTCAGTACTTC.

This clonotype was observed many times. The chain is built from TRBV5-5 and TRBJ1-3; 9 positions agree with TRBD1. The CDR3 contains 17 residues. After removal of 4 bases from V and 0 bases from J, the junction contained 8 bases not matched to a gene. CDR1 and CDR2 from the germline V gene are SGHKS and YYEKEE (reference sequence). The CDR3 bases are TGTGCCAGCAGCAGAACCGGGACAGGGATCTCTGGAAACACCATATATTTT. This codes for CASSRTGTGISGNTIYF.

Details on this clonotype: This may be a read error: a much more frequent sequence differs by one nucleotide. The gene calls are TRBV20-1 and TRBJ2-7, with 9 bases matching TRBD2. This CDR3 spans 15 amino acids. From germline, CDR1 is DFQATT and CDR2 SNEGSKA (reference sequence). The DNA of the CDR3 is TGCAGTTCTAGAGATAGAGCGGGAGGCGCCTACGAGCAGTACTTC. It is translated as CSSRDRAGGAYEQYF.

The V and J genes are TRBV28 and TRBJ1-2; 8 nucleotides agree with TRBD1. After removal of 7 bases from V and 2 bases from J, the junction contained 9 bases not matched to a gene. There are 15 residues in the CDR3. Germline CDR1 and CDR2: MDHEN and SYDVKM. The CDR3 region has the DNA TGTGCCAGCAATTACCGGGACAGGAGAAACTATGGCTACACCTTC. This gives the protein CASNYRDRRNYGYTF.

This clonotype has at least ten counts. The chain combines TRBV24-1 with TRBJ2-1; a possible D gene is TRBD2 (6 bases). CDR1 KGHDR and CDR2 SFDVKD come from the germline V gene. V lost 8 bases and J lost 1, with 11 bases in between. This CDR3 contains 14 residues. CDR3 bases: TGTGCCACCAACCCTGGGGGGTCCTACAATGAGCAGTTCTTC. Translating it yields CATNPGGSYNEQFF.

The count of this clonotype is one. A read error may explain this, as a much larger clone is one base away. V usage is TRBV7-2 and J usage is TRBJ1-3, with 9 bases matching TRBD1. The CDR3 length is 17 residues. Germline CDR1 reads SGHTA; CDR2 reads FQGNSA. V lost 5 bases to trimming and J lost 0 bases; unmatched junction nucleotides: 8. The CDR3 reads CASSRRDRDLSGNTIYF. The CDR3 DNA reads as TGTGCCAGCAGCCGTAGGGACAGGGACCTCTCTGGAAACACCATATATTTT.

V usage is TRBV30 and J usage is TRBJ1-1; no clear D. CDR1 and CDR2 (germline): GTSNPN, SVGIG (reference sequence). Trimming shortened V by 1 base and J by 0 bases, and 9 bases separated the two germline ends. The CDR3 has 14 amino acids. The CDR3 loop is CAWSGVSMNTEAFF. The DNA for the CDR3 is TGTGCCTGGAGTGGGGTCTCAATGAACACTGAAGCTTTCTTT.

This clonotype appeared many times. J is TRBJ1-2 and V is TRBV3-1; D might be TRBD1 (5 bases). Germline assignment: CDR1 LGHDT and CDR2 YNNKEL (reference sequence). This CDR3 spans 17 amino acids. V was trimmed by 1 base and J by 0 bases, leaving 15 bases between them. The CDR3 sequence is CASSQGRRTRANYGYTF. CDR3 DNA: TGTGCCAGCAGCCAAGGGAGGAGGACACGAGCTAACTATGGCTACACCTTC.

CDR3 coding DNA: TGCGCCAGCAGCTTGGGCCGGCAGCAGTTCTTC. This translates into CASSLGRQQFF. The genes are TRBV5-1 and TRBJ2-1; D is undetermined. V lost 0 bases and J 11 bases, leaving 6 bases between the germline ends. The germline CDR1 and CDR2 sequences are SGHRS and YFSETQ. CDR3 length: 11 amino acids.

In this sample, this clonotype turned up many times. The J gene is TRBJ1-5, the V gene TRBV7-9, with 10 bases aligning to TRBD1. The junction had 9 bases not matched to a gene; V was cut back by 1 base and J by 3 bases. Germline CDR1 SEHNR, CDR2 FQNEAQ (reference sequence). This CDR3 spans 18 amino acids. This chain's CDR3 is CASSLVRRDRGFNQPQHF. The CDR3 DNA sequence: TGTGCCAGCAGCTTAGTTAGAAGGGACAGGGGTTTCAATCAGCCCCAGCATTTT.

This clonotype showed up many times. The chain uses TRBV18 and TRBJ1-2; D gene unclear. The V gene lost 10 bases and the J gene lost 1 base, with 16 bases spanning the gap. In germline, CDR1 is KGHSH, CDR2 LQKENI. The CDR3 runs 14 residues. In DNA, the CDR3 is TGTGCCACCACGATCGACGGCTTTAACTATGGCTACACCTTC. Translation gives CATTIDGFNYGYTF.

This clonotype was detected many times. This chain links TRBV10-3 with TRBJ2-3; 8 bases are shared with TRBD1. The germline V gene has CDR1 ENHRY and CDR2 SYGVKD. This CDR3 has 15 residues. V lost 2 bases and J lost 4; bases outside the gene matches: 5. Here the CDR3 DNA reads TGTGCCATCAGTGAGAGGGACAGGAGGCCAGATACGCAGTATTTT. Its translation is CAISERDRRPDTQYF.

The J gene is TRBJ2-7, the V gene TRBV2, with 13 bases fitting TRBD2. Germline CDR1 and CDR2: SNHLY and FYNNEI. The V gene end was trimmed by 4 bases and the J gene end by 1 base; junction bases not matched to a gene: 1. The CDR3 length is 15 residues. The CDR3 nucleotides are TGTGCCAGCAGTGGACTAGCGGGAGGATCCTACGAGCAGTACTTC. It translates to CASSGLAGGSYEQYF.

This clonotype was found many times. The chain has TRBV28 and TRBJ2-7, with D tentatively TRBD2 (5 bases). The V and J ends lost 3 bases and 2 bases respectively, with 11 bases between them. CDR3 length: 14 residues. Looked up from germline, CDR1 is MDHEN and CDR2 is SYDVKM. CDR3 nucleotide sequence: TGTGCCAGCAGTTTGCTAGCCTCCGCCTACGAGCAGTACTTC. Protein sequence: CASSLLASAYEQYF.

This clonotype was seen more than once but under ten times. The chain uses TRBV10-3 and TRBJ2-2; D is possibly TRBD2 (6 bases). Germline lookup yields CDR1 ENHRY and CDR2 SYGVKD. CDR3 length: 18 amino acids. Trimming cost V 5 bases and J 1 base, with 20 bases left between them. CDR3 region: CAISPTGDKRENTGELFF. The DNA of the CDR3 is TGTGCCATCAGTCCTACGGGGGATAAACGAGAGAACACCGGGGAGCTGTTTTTT.

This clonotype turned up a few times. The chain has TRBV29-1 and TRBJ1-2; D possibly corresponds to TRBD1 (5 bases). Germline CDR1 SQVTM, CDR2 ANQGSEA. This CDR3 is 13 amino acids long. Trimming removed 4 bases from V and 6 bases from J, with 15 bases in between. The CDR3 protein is CSVVPRGIDGYTF. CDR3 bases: TGCAGCGTTGTTCCGAGGGGAATCGATGGCTACACCTTC. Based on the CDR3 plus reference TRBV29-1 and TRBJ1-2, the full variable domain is SAVISQKPSRDICQRGTSLTIQCQVDSQVTMMFWYRQQPGQSLTLIATANQGSEATYESGFVIDKFPISRPNLTFSTLTVSNMSPEDSSIYLCSVVPRGIDGYTFGSGTRLTVV.

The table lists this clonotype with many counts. DNA of the CDR3: TGCAGTGCTAGTCCTTTTGGACTAGCTAGTACAGATACGCAGTATTTT. Translating it yields CSASPFGLASTDTQYF. This chain uses TRBV20-1 with TRBJ2-3; 8 bases map to TRBD2. Germline V gene lookup returns CDR1 DFQATT and CDR2 SNEGSKA (reference sequence). The ends lost 3 bases at V and 3 bases at J; junction bases unmatched: 11. CDR3 length equals 16 residues.

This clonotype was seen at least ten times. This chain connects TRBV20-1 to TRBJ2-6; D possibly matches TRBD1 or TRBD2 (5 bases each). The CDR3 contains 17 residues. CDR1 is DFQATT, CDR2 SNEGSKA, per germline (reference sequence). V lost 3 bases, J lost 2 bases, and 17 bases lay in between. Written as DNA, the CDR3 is TGCAGTGCTAGTCGAGGGCAGGGAGTCCCTGGGGCCAACGTCCTGACTTTC. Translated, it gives CSASRGQGVPGANVLTF.